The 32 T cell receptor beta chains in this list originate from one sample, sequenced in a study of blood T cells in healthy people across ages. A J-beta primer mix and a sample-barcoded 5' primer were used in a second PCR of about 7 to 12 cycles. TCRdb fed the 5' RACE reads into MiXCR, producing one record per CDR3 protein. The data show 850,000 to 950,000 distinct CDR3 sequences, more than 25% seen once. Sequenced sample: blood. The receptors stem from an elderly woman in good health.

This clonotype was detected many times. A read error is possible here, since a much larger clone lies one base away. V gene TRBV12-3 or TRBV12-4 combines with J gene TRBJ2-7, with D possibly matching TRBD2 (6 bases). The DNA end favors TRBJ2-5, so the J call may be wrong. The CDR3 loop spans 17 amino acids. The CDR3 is CASSLSRAGLDRETQYF. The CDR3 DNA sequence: TGTGCCAGCAGTTTAAGTCGAGCGGGCCTAGATAGGGAGACCCAGTACTTC.

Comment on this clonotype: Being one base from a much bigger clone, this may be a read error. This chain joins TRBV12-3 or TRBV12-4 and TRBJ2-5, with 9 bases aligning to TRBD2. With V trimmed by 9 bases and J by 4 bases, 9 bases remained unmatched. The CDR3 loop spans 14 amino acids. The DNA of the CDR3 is TGTGCCAGTACCAGCGGGGGGTTGGCAGAGACCCAGTACTTC. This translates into CASTSGGLAETQYF.

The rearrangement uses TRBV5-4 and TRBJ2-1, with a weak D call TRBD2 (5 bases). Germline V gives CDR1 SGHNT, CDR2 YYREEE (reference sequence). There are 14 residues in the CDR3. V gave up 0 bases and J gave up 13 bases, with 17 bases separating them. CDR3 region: CASSLGGSGETQFF. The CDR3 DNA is TGTGCCAGCAGCTTGGGAGGGTCGGGCGAGACCCAGTTCTTC.

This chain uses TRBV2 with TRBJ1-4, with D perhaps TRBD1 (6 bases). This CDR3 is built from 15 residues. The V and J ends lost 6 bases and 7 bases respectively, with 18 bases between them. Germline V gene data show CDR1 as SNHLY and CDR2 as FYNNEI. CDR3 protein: CASRLSGAKVEKLFF. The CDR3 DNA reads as TGTGCCAGCAGGCTTTCAGGGGCGAAGGTTGAAAAACTGTTTTTT.

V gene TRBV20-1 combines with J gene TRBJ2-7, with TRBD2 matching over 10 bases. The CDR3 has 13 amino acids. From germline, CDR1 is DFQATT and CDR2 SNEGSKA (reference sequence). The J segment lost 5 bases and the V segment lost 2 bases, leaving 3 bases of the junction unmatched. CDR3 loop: CSARLAGANEQYF. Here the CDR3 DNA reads TGCAGTGCTAGACTAGCGGGAGCTAACGAGCAGTACTTC.

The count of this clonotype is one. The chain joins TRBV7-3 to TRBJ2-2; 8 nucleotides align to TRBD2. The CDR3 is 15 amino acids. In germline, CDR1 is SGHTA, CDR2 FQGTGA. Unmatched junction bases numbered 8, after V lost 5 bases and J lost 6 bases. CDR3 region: CASSGLGLAAGELFF. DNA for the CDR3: TGTGCCAGCAGCGGCCTAGGACTAGCAGCCGGGGAGCTGTTTTTT.

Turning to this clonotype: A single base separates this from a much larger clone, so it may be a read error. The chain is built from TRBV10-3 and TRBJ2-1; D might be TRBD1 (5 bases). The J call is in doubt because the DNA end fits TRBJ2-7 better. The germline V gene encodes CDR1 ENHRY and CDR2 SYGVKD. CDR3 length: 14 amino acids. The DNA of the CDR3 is TGTGCCATCAGTGAGGGGCAGGGTAAAAGCGAGCAGTACTTC. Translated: CAISEGQGKSEQYF.

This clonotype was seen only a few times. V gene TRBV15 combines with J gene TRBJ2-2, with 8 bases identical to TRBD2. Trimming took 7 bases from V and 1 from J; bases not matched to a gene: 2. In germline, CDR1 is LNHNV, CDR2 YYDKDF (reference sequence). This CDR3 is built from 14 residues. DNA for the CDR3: TGTGCCACCATGCGGGAGGTGAACACCGGGGAGCTGTTTTTT. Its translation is CATMREVNTGELFF.

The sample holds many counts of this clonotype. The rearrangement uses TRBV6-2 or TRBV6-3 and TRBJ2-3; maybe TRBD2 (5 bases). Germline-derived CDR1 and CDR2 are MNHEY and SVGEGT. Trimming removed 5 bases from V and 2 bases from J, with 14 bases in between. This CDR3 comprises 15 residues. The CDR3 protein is CASSNAGIYTDTQYF. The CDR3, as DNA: TGTGCCAGCAGTAACGCCGGGATTTACACAGATACGCAGTATTTT.

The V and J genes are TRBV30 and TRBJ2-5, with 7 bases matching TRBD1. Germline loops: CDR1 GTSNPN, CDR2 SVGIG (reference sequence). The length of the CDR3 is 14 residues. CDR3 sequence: CSGKYGTVTETQYF. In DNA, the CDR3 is TGTTCCGGCAAGTACGGGACAGTAACGGAGACCCAGTACTTC.

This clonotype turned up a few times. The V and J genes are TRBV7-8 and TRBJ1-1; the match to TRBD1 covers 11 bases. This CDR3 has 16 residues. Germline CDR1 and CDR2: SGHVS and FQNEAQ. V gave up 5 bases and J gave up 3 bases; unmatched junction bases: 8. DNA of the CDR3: TGTGCCAGCAGCCCCCGGGACAGGGGGACTTACACTGAAGCTTTCTTT. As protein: CASSPRDRGTYTEAFF.

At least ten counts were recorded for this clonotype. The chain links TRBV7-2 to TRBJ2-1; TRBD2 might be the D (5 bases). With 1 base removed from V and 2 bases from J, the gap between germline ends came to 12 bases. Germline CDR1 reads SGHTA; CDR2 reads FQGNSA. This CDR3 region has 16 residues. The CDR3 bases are TGTGCCAGCAGCTTAGTGGCCGGGAAACCCTACAATGAGCAGTTCTTC. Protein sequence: CASSLVAGKPYNEQFF.

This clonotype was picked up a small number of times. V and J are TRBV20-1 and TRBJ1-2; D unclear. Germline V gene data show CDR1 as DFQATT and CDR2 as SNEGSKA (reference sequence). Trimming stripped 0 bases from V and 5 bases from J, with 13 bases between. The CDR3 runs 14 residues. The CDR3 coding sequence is TGCAGTGCTAGAGATAAACAGATGTCTTATGGCTACACCTTC. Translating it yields CSARDKQMSYGYTF.

This CDR3 is CSADVSGGVEKLFF. The CDR3 DNA follows: TGCAGTGCTGACGTCTCAGGGGGGGTGGAAAAACTGTTTTTT. The chain has TRBV20-1 and TRBJ1-4, with 7 bases identical to TRBD1. There are 14 residues in the CDR3. V gave up 5 bases and J gave up 8 bases; unmatched junction bases: 11. The germline V gene encodes CDR1 DFQATT and CDR2 SNEGSKA (reference sequence).

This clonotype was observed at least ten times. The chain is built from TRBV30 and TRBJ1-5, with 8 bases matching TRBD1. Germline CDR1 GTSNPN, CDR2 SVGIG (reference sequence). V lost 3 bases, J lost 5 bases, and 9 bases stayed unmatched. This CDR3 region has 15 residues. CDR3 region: CAWSTGGTGYQPQHF. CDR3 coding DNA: TGTGCCTGGAGCACTGGTGGGACAGGATATCAGCCCCAGCATTTT.

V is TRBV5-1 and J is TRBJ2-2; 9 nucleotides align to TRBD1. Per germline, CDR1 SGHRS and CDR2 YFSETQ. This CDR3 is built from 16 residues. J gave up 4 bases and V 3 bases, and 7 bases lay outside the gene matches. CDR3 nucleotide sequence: TGCGCCAGCAGCTCCGGACAGGGGTCGGGCACCGGGGAGCTGTTTTTT. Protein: CASSSGQGSGTGELFF.

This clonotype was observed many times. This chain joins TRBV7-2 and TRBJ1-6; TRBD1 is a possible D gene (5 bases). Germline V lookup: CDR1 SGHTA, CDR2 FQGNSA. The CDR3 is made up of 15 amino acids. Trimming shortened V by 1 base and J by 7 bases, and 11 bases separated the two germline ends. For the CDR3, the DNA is TGTGCCAGCAGCTTAGACGGCAGGGAAAATTCACCCCTCCACTTT. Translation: CASSLDGRENSPLHF.

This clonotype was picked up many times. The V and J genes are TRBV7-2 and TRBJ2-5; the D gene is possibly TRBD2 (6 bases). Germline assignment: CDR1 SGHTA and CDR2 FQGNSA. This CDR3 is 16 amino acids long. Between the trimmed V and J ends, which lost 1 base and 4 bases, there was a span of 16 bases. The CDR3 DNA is TGTGCCAGCAGCTTAGGACCCGGGGGTAGCGGAGAGACCCAGTACTTC. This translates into CASSLGPGGSGETQYF.

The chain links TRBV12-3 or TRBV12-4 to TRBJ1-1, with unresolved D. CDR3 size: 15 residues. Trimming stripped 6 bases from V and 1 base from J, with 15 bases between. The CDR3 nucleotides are TGTGCCAGCAGCAAAGGTGAGGGCGCGAACACTGAAGCTTTCTTT. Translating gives CASSKGEGANTEAFF.

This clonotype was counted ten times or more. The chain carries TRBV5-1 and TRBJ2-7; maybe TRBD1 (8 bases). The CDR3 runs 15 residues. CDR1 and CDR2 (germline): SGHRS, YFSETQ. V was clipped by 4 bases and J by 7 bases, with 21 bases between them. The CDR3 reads CASSDKQGGRGEQYF. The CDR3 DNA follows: TGCGCCAGCAGCGACAAACAGGGGGGGAGGGGGGAGCAGTACTTC.

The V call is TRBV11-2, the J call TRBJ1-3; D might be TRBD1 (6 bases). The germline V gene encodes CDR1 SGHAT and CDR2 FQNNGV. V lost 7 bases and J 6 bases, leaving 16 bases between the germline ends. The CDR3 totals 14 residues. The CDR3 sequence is CASTLRGRQNTIYF. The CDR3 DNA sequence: TGTGCCAGCACCCTGAGGGGGAGGCAAAACACCATATATTTT.

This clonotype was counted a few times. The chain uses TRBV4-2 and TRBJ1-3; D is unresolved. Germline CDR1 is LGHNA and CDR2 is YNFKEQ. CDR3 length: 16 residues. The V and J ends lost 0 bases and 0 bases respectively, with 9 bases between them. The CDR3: CASSQERRFSGNTIYF. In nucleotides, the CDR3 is TGTGCCAGCAGCCAAGAACGGCGGTTCTCTGGAAACACCATATATTTT.

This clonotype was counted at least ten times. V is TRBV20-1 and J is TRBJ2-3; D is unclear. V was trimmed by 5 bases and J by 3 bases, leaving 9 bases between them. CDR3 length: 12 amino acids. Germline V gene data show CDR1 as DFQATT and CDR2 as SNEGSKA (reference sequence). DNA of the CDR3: TGCAGTGCTGCCCAAGGGACAGATACGCAGTATTTT. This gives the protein CSAAQGTDTQYF.

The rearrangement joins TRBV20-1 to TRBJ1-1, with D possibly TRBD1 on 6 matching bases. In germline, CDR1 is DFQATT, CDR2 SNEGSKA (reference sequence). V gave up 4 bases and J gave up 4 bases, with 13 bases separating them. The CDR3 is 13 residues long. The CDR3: CSAISGAGTEAFF. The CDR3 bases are TGCAGTGCTATTTCAGGGGCCGGCACTGAAGCTTTCTTT.

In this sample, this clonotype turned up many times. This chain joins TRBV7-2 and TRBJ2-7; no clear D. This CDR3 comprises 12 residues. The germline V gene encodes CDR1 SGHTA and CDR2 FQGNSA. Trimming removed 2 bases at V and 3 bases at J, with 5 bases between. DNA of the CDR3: TGTGCCAGCAGCTTAACAGACTACGAGCAGTACTTC. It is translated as CASSLTDYEQYF.

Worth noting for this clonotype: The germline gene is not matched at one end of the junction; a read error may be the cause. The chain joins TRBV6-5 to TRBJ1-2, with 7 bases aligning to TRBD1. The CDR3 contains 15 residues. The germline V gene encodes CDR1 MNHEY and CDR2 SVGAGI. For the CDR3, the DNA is TGTGCCAGCAGTTATACAGGGGAGGGTGGAAATGGCTGCACCTTC. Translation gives CASSYTGEGGNGCTF.

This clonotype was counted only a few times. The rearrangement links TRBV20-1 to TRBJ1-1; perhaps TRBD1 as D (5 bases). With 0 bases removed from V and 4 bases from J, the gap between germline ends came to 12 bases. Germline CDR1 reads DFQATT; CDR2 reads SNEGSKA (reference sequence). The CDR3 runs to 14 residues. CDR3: CSARDQARATEAFF. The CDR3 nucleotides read TGCAGTGCTAGAGATCAAGCCAGGGCCACTGAAGCTTTCTTT.

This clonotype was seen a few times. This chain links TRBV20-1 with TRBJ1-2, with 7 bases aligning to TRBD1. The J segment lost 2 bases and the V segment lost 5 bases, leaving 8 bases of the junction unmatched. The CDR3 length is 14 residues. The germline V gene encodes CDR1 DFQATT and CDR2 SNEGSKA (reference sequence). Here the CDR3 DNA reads TGCAGTGCTTTGCCACAGGGGCTCAACTATGGCTACACCTTC. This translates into CSALPQGLNYGYTF.

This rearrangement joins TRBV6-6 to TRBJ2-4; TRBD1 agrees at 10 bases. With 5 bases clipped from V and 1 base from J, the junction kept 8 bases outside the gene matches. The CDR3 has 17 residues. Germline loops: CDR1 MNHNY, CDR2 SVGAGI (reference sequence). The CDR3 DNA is TGTGCCAGCAGTACTACGGGACAGGGGTTGGCCAAAAACATTCAGTACTTC. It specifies CASSTTGQGLAKNIQYF.

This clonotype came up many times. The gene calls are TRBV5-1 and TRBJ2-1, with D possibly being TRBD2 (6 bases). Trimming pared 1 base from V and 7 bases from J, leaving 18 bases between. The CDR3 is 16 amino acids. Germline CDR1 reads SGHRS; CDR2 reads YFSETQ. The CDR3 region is CASSLTLLPGGNEQFF. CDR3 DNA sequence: TGCGCCAGCAGCTTGACGCTTCTCCCTGGGGGGAATGAGCAGTTCTTC.

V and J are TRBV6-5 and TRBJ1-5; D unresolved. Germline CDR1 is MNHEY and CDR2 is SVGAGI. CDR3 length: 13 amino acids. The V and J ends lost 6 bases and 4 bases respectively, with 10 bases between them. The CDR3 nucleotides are TGTGCCAGCAGGAGAACAGAAAATCAGCCCCAGCATTTT. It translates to CASRRTENQPQHF.

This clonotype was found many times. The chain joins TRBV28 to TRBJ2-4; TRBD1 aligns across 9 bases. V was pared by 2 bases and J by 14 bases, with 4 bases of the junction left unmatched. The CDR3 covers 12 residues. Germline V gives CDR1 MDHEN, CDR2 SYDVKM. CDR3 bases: TGTGCCAGCAGTTTAGGACAGGGGCCAAAGTACTTC. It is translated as CASSLGQGPKYF.